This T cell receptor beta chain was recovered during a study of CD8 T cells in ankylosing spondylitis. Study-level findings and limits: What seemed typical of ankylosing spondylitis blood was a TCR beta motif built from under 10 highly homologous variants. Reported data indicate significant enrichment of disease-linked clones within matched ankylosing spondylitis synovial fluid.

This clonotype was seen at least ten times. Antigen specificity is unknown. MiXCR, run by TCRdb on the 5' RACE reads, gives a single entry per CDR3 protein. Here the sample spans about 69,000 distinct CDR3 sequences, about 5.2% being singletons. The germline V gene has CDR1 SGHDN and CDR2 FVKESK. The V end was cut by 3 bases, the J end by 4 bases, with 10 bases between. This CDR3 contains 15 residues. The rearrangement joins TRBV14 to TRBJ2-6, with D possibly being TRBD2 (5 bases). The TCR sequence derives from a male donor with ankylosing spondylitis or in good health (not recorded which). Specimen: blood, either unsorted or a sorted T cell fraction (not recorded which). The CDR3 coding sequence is TGTGCCAGCAGCCAGGACTTACTGGGGGCCAACGTCCTGACTTTC. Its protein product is CASSQDLLGANVLTF.